This entry describes one TCR beta chain. Authors' analysis steps: Counts of nucleated cells, estimated from reference gene primer amplification, were obtained. Using immunoSEQ multiplex PCR, the repertoire was profiled, and TCRdb retains in-frame clones only, with some absent. V and J calls and clone size are copied from that table; D and trimming were computed from the DNA. The sample includes more than 300,000 clones, around 92% of them seen just once. These data come from a study of blood T cell repertoires in COVID-19. Study as a whole: There were acute and convalescent COVID-19 samples, and they came from the United States, Italy and Spain. Nucleic acid was either cDNA or gDNA, and it came from T cells, B-cell-depleted T cells, or PBMCs.

Germline V CDR1 and CDR2: MNHEY, SVGEGT. Between the trimmed V and J ends, which lost 0 bases and 13 bases, there was a span of 12 bases. This CDR3 has 12 amino acids. The V and J genes are TRBV6-2 or TRBV6-3 and TRBJ1-2, with a tentative D call TRBD1 (5 bases). This TCR derives from a man younger than 35 who had recovered from COVID-19. Input material: peripheral blood. The DNA for the CDR3 is TGTGCCAGCAGTTACTCGACAGATATAATCACCTTC. Amino acid sequence: CASSYSTDIITF.